A single T cell receptor (beta chain) is shown here with its context. Its target is not known. These data are taken from a study of cytomegalovirus exposure and HLA in healthy donors. Regarding the study as a whole: A cluster of highly shared sequence variants was likely a sequencing artifact. Presence/absence analysis assumed near-uniform sequencing depth across donors. With DRB1 most and HLA-C fewest, TCR association rates differed between HLA loci in a later analysis.

13 Jbeta primers and 60 Vbeta primers were used for the PCR. The assay was immunoSEQ multiplex PCR, and TCRdb's table has in-frame clones only and misses some. The sample holds 150,000 to 200,000 clones; 84% are singletons and the top ten take around 0.41%. Germline CDR1 MNHEY, CDR2 SVGAGI. This CDR3 contains 14 residues. V lost 2 bases, J lost 1 base, and 0 bases stayed unmatched. This receptor was taken from a boy aged 2-9 years in good health and CMV-seronegative. V usage is TRBV6-5 and J usage is TRBJ2-7; 9 positions match TRBD1. Specimen: PBMCs. For the CDR3, the DNA is TGTGCCAGCAGTTACGGACAGGGGTCCTACGAGCAGTACTTC. Translated, it gives CASSYGQGSYEQYF.